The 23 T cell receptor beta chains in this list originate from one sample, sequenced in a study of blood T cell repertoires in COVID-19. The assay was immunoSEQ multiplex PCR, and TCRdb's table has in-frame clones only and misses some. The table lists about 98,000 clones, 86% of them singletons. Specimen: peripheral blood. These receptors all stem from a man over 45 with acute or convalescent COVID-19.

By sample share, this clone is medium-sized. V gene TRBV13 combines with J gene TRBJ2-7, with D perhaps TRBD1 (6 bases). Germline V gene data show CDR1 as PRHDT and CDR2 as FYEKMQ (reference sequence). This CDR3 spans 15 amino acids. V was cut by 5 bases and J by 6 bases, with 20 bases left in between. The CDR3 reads CASSQRGSPRREQYF. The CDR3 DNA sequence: TGTGCCAGCAGCCAGAGGGGGAGTCCTCGGCGCGAGCAGTACTTC.

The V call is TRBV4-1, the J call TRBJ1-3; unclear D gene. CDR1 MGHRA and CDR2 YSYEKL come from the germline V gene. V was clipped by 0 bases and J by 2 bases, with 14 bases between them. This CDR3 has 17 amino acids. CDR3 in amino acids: CASSQEPAGRAGNTIYF. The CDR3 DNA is TGCGCCAGCAGCCAAGAGCCCGCCGGGAGGGCTGGAAACACCATATATTTT.

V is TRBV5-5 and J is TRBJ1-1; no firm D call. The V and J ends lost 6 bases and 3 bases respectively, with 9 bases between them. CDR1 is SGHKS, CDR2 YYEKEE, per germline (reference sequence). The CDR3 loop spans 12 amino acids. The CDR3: CASTPSDTEAFF. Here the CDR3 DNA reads TGTGCCAGCACCCCTTCGGACACTGAAGCTTTCTTT.

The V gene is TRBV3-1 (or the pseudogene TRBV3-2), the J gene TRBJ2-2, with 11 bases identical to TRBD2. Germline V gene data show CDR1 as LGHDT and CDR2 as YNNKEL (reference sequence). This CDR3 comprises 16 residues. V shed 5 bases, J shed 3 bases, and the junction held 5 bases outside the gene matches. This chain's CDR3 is CASSKTSGIDTGELFF. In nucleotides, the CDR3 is TGTGCCAGCAGCAAGACTAGCGGGATAGACACCGGGGAGCTGTTTTTT.

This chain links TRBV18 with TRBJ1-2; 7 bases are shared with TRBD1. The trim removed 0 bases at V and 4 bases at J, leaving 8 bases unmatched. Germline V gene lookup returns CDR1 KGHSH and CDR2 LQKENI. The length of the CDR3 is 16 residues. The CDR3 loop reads CASSPPGGGGSYGYTF. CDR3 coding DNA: TGTGCCAGCTCACCACCAGGGGGCGGAGGATCCTATGGCTACACCTTC. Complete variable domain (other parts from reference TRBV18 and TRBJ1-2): NAGVMQNPRHLVRRRGQEARLRCSPMKGHSHVYWYRQLPEEGLKFMVYLQKENIIDESGMPKERFSAEFPKEGPSILRIQQVVRGDSAAYFCASSPPGGGGSYGYTFGSGTRLTVV.

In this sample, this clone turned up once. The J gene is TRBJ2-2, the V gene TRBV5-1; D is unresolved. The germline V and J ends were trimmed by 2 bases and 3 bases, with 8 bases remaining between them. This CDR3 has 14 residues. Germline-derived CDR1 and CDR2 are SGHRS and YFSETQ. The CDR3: CASSFTGDTGELFF. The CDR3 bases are TGCGCCAGCAGCTTTACCGGAGACACCGGGGAGCTGTTTTTT. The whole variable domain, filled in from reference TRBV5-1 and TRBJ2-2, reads KAGVTQTPRYLIKTRGQQVTLSCSPISGHRSVSWYQQTPGQGLQFLFEYFSETQRNKGNFPGRFSGRQFSNSRSEMNVSTLELGDSALYLCASSFTGDTGELFFGEGSRLTVL.

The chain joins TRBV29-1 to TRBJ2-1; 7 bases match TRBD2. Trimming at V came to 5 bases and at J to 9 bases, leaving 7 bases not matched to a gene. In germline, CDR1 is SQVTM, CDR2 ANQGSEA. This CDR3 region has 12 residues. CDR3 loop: CSVQAGYGEQFF. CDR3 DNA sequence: TGCAGCGTTCAAGCGGGATACGGTGAGCAGTTCTTC.

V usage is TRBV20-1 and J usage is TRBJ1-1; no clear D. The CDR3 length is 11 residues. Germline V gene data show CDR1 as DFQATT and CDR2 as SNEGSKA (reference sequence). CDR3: CRAPWNTEAFF. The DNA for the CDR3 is TGCAGGGCTCCCTGGAACACTGAAGCTTTCTTT.

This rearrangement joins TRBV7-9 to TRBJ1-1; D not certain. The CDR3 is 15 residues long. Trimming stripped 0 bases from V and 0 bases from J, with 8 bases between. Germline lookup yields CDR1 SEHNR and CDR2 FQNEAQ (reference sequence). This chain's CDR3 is CASSLAVSMNTEAFF. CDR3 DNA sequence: TGTGCCAGCAGCTTAGCGGTCAGTATGAACACTGAAGCTTTCTTT.

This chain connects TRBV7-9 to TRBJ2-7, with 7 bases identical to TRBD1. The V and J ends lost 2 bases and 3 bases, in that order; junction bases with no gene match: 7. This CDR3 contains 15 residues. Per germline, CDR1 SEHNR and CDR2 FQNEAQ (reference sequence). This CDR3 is CASSLKAGGFYEQYF. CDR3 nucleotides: TGTGCCAGCAGCTTAAAGGCAGGGGGTTTCTACGAGCAGTACTTC.

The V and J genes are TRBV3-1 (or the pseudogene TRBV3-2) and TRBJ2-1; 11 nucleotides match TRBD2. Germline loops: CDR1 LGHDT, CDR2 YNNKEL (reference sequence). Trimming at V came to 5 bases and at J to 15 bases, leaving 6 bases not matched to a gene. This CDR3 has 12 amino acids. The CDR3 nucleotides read TGTGCCAGCAGCTCACGACTAGCGGGGTCGTTCTTC. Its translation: CASSSRLAGSFF.

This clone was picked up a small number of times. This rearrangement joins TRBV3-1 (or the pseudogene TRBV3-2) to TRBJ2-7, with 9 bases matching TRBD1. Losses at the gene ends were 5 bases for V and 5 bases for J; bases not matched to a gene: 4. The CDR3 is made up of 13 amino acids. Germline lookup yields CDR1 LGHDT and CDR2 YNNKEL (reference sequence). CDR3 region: CASSGTGSNEQYF. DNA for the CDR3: TGTGCCAGCAGCGGGACAGGGAGCAACGAGCAGTACTTC.

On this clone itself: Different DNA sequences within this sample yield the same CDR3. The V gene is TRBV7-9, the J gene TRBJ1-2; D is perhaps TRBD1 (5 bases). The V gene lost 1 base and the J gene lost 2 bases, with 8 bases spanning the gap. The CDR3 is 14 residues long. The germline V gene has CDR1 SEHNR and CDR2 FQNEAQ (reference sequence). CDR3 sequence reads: CASSLETGNYGYTF. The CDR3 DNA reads TGTGCCAGCAGCTTAGAAACAGGCAACTATGGCTACACCTTC. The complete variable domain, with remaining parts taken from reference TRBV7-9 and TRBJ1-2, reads DTGVSQNPRHKITKRGQNVTFRCDPISEHNRLYWYRQTLGQGPEFLTYFQNEAQLEKSRLLSDRFSAERPKGSFSTLEIQRTEQGDSAMYLCASSLETGNYGYTFGSGTRLTVV.

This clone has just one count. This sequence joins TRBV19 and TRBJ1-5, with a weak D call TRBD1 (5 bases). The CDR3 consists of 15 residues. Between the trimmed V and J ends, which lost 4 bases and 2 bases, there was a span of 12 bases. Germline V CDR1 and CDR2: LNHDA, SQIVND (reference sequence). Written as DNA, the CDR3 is TGTGCCAGTAGTACGGCAACGACAGGCAATCAGCCCCAGCATTTT. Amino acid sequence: CASSTATTGNQPQHF. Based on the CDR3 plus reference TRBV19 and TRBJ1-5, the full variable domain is DGGITQSPKYLFRKEGQNVTLSCEQNLNHDAMYWYRQDPGQGLRLIYYSQIVNDFQKGDIAEGYSVSREKKESFPLTVTSAQKNPTAFYLCASSTATTGNQPQHFGDGTRLSIL.

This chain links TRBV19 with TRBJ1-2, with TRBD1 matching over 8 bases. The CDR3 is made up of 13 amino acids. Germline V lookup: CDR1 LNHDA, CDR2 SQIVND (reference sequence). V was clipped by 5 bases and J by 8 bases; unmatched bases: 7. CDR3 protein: CASSPTGARGYTF. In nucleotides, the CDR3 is TGTGCCAGTAGTCCGACAGGGGCAAGGGGCTACACCTTC.

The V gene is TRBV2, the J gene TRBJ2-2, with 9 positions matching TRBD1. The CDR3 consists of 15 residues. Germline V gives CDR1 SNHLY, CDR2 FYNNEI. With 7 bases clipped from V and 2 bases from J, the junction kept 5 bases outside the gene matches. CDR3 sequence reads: CASMTDRGNTGELFF. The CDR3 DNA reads TGTGCCAGCATGACGGACAGGGGAAACACCGGGGAGCTGTTTTTT.

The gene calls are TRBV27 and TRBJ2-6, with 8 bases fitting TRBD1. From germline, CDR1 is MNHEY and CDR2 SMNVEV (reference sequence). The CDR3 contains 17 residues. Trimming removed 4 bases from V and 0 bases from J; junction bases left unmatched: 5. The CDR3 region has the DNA TGTGCCAGCAGTTCCCGACAGGGGCGCTCTGGGGCCAACGTCCTGACTTTC. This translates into CASSSRQGRSGANVLTF. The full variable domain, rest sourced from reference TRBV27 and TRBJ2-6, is EAQVTQNPRYLITVTGKKLTVTCSQNMNHEYMSWYRQDPGLGLRQIYYSMNVEVTDKGDVPEGYKVSRKEKRNFPLILESPSPNQTSLYFCASSSRQGRSGANVLTFGAGSRLTVL.

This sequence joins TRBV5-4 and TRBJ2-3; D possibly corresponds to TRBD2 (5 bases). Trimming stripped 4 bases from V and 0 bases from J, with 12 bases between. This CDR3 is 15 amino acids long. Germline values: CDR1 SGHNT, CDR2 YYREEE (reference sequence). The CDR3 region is CASSRTQRSTDTQYF. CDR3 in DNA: TGTGCCAGCAGCCGTACTCAGCGGAGCACAGATACGCAGTATTTT.

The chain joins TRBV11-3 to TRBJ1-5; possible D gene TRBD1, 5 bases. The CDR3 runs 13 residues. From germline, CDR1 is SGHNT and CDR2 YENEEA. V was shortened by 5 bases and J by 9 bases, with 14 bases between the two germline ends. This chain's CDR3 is CASSKRDFGPQHF. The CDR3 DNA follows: TGTGCCAGCAGCAAACGGGACTTTGGGCCCCAGCATTTT.

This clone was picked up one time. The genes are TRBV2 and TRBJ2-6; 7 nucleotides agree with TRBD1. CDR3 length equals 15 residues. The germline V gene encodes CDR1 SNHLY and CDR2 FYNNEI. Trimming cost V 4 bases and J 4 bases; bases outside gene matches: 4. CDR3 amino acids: CASSGTGVGANVLTF. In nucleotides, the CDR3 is TGTGCCAGCAGTGGAACAGGGGTGGGGGCCAACGTCCTGACTTTC.

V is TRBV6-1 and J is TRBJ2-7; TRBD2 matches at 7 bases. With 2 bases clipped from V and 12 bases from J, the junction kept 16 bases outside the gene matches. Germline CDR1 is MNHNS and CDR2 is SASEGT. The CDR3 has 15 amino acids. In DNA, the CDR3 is TGTGCCAGCAGTGAATTTCCGGCAGGACGGGGGGATCCGTACTTC. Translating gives CASSEFPAGRGDPYF.

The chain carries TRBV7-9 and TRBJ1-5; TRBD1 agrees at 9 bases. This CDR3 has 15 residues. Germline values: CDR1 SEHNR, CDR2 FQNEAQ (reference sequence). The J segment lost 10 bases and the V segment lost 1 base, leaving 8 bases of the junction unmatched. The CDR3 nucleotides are TGTGCCAGCAGCTTAGAAGGGACAGGGTCAGAACCCCAGCATTTT. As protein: CASSLEGTGSEPQHF.

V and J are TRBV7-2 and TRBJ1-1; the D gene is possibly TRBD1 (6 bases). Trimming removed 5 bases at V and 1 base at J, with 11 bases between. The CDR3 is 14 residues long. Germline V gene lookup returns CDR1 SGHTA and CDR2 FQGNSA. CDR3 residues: CASSRGAKNTEAFF. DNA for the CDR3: TGTGCCAGCAGCCGGGGGGCAAAGAACACTGAAGCTTTCTTT.